This T cell receptor beta chain is from a study of shared clonotypes between healthy human individuals. CDR3 length equals 14 residues. Trimming took off 0 bases at V and 3 bases at J, with 5 bases between the two ends. Per the germline V gene, CDR1 is LNHNV and CDR2 is YYDKDF (reference sequence). The table came from immunoSEQ multiplex PCR; TCRdb's copy has only in-frame clones and leaves some out. Here the sample spans roughly 570,000 clones, 95% to 98% being singletons. Positively selected for CCR7, the CD45RO-negative cells used as naive CD8 cells excluded terminally differentiated effector memory CD45RA+ cells.

V gene TRBV15 combines with J gene TRBJ2-2; D unclear. Source material: naive CD8+ T cells sorted from blood. The receptor comes from a man aged 30 to 45 in good health. For the CDR3, the DNA is TGTGCCACCAGCAGAGATTTAGACACCGGGGAGCTGTTTTTT. Translation gives CATSRDLDTGELFF.